This T cell receptor beta chain was profiled in a study of blood T cell repertoires in COVID-19. Study-wide context: T cells, B-cell-depleted T cells, or PBMCs supplied cDNA or gDNA.

Original methodology: Estimates of nucleated cell counts were drawn from the amplification of reference gene primers. Produced via immunoSEQ multiplex PCR; TCRdb's table is partial and in-frame only. That table is the source of V, J and clone size, and D and trimming were worked out from the DNA. The sample contains about 300,000 clones, over 75% of which appear only once. Germline values: CDR1 LGHDT, CDR2 YNNKEL (reference sequence). Trimming removed 6 bases from V and 3 bases from J; junction bases left unmatched: 6. This CDR3 region has 15 residues. Each participant's cohort was designated according to participant-reported clinical history.

The clonotype comes from a man aged 25-40 years who had recovered from COVID-19. This chain joins TRBV3-1 (or the pseudogene TRBV3-2) and TRBJ1-5; 9 nucleotides line up with TRBD1. What was sequenced was PBMCs or T cells enriched from blood (not recorded which). CDR3 in DNA: TGTGCCAGCAGACAGGGGGCGGGGGTCAATCAGCCCCAGCATTTT. It codes for CASRQGAGVNQPQHF.